This TCR beta chain stems from a study of response to subunit inactivated influenza vaccine. This clonotype appeared many times. Its target is not known. The germline V gene encodes CDR1 MNHEY and CDR2 SVGAGI. The CDR3 length is 15 residues. The J segment lost 5 bases and the V segment lost 2 bases, leaving 3 bases of the junction unmatched. One entry per CDR3 protein results from TCRdb running MiXCR on the RT-PCR reads. The table records around 180,000 distinct CDR3 sequences, about a tenth of them present only once. Whole-study results and caveats: Few additional T cells are recruited per seasonal influenza vaccination, authors suggested.

The sample in question was non-naive T cells sorted from PBMCs, obtained on the day of vaccination. The sequence was collected from a man aged 50-59 years who received an inactivated influenza vaccine. The V gene is TRBV6-5, the J gene TRBJ2-7, with TRBD2 matching over 13 bases. The CDR3 reads CASSYLLAGGNEQYF. In DNA form, the CDR3 reads TGTGCCAGCAGTTACCTACTAGCGGGAGGGAACGAGCAGTACTTC.